The 13 T cell receptor beta chains given below trace back to one sample, sequenced in a study of neurological immune-mediated disorders. As to time point: longitudinal time-point 1 (baseline). TCRdb reprocessed the 5' RACE reads via MiXCR and lists one record per CDR3 protein. The data show tens of thousands of distinct CDR3 sequences, with roughly 13% seen just once and 4.6% held by the top ten. The sequencing input was PBMCs. The receptors shown here come from a female donor with HTLV-1-associated myelopathy (HAM/TSP).

This clonotype was recorded at least ten times. The V and J genes are TRBV12-3 or TRBV12-4 and TRBJ1-2, with 7 bases that match TRBD1. This CDR3 comprises 15 residues. V lost 6 bases and J lost 7; bases outside the gene matches: 14. CDR3 coding DNA: TGTGCCAGCAGAATTGGGACAGACCCACTATCTGGCTACACCTTC. This gives the protein CASRIGTDPLSGYTF.

This clonotype was detected ten times or more. The genes are TRBV28 and TRBJ2-1; D is unclear. The CDR3 is 19 amino acids. Germline V CDR1 and CDR2: MDHEN, SYDVKM. V was cut by 6 bases and J by 4 bases, with 28 bases left in between. The CDR3 loop is CASSSSIWVNAPRYNEQFF. CDR3 coding DNA: TGTGCCAGCAGCTCCTCTATTTGGGTTAACGCACCTCGATACAATGAGCAGTTCTTC. Full variable domain (missing parts from reference TRBV28 and TRBJ2-1): DVKVTQSSRYLVKRTGEKVFLECVQDMDHENMFWYRQDPGLGLRLIYFSYDVKMKEKGDIPEGYSVSREKKERFSLILESASTNQTSMYLCASSSSIWVNAPRYNEQFFGPGTRLTVL.

This clonotype has more than one count but fewer than ten. The chain links TRBV7-2 to TRBJ2-4; 7 nucleotides align to TRBD2. CDR3 length equals 16 residues. V gave up 7 bases and J gave up 5 bases; unmatched junction bases: 14. In germline, CDR1 is SGHTA, CDR2 FQGNSA. CDR3 bases: TGTGCCAGCACCTTGGGGGGGGATAAGGGCGAAAACATTCAGTACTTC. This encodes CASTLGGDKGENIQYF.

This clonotype was detected ten times or more. The chain employs TRBV28 and TRBJ1-1; D is unresolved. The CDR3 loop spans 13 amino acids. Trimming shortened V by 3 bases and J by 1 base, and 6 bases separated the two germline ends. Germline-derived CDR1 and CDR2 are MDHEN and SYDVKM. The chain's CDR3 is CASSFQRNTEAFF. DNA of the CDR3: TGTGCCAGCAGTTTCCAGAGGAACACTGAAGCTTTCTTT.

In this sample, this clonotype turned up many times. V is TRBV5-5 and J is TRBJ1-2; unclear D gene. This CDR3 is built from 11 residues. Germline CDR1 reads SGHKS; CDR2 reads YYEKEE (reference sequence). Trimming cost V 5 bases and J 4 bases, with 6 bases left between them. CDR3 amino acids: CASRGAYGYTF. In DNA form, the CDR3 reads TGTGCCAGCAGGGGAGCCTATGGCTACACCTTC. The variable domain in full, with the rest retrieved from reference TRBV5-5 and TRBJ1-2, is DAGVTQSPTHLIKTRGQQVTLRCSPISGHKSVSWYQQVLGQGPQFIFQYYEKEERGRGNFPDRFSARQFPNYSSELNVNALLLGDSALYLCASRGAYGYTFGSGTRLTVV.

This sequence joins TRBV13 and TRBJ2-3; no firm D call. Trimming left V 4 bases short and J 6 bases short, with 17 bases between. The CDR3 is made up of 15 amino acids. Germline V gives CDR1 PRHDT, CDR2 FYEKMQ (reference sequence). CDR3 nucleotides: TGTGCCAGCAGCTCGACTTCCCGCCCCACCGATACGCAGTATTTT. Its protein product is CASSSTSRPTDTQYF.

In this sample, this clonotype turned up a few times. The V gene is TRBV5-1, the J gene TRBJ2-1; D might be TRBD1 (5 bases). The CDR3 totals 13 residues. CDR1 is SGHRS, CDR2 YFSETQ, per germline. The germline V and J ends were trimmed by 2 bases and 6 bases, with 9 bases remaining between them. The CDR3 protein is CASSLGASNEQFF. The CDR3 DNA reads TGCGCCAGCAGCTTAGGGGCTAGCAATGAGCAGTTCTTC.

This clonotype was recorded many times. The rearrangement joins TRBV7-7 to TRBJ1-4; D uncertain. Germline V gene lookup returns CDR1 SSHAT and CDR2 FNYEAQ (reference sequence). This CDR3 has 14 amino acids. Trimming cost V 5 bases and J 8 bases, with 15 bases left between them. CDR3: CASSPLGRGEKLFF. The CDR3 DNA is TGTGCCAGCAGCCCCTTGGGCCGCGGCGAAAAACTGTTTTTT. Filled out from reference TRBV7-7 and TRBJ1-4, the complete variable domain reads GAGVSQSPRYKVTKRGQDVTLRCDPISSHATLYWYQQALGQGPEFLTYFNYEAQPDKSGLPSDRFSAERPEGSISTLTIQRTEQRDSAMYRCASSPLGRGEKLFFGSGTQLSVL.

The rearrangement uses TRBV7-2 and TRBJ2-7; tentative D call: TRBD1 (5 bases). CDR1 is SGHTA and CDR2 is FQGNSA in the germline V gene. V lost 2 bases and J 0 bases, leaving 8 bases between the germline ends. The CDR3 sequence is 14 residues long. The CDR3 here is CASSLMTASYEQYF. CDR3 in DNA: TGTGCCAGCAGCTTAATGACAGCCTCCTACGAGCAGTACTTC.

This clonotype was picked up many times. The J gene is TRBJ2-5, the V gene TRBV7-2; D is perhaps TRBD1 (6 bases). Germline V lookup: CDR1 SGHTA, CDR2 FQGNSA. The CDR3 length is 15 residues. The V and J ends lost 4 bases and 2 bases respectively, with 14 bases between them. CDR3 nucleotide sequence: TGTGCCAGCAGCTCACTGGGACACCCTCAAGAGACCCAGTACTTC. This encodes CASSSLGHPQETQYF.

This clonotype was counted at least ten times. The chain uses TRBV20-1 and TRBJ2-1; D is perhaps TRBD1 (6 bases). The V gene's germline CDR1 is DFQATT and CDR2 SNEGSKA (reference sequence). With 6 bases removed from V and 6 bases from J, the gap between germline ends came to 15 bases. This CDR3 region has 13 residues. CDR3 nucleotides: TGCAGTGCGGGACGAACAGGGATCAATGAGCAGTTCTTC. It translates to CSAGRTGINEQFF.

Ten or more counts support this clonotype. CDR3 sequence: CAGRGQSDTGELFF. CDR3 coding DNA: TGTGCCGGTCGAGGACAGTCTGACACCGGGGAGCTGTTTTTT. The chain links TRBV7-2 to TRBJ2-2, with D possibly TRBD1 on 6 matching bases. The CDR3 runs 14 residues. Germline V gives CDR1 SGHTA, CDR2 FQGNSA. The germline V and J ends were trimmed by 11 bases and 3 bases, with 16 bases remaining between them. Full variable domain (missing parts from reference TRBV7-2 and TRBJ2-2): GAGVSQSPSNKVTEKGKDVELRCDPISGHTALYWYRQSLGQGLEFLIYFQGNSAPDKSGLPSDRFSAERTGGSVSTLTIQRTQQEDSAVYLCAGRGQSDTGELFFGEGSRLTVL.

The chain joins TRBV6-1 to TRBJ2-3; D uncertain. Per germline, CDR1 MNHNS and CDR2 SASEGT. V gave up 5 bases and J gave up 0 bases, with 12 bases separating them. CDR3 size: 15 residues. CDR3 coding DNA: TGTGCCAGCAGTCAAATGATTAAGAGCACAGATACGCAGTATTTT. This translates into CASSQMIKSTDTQYF.